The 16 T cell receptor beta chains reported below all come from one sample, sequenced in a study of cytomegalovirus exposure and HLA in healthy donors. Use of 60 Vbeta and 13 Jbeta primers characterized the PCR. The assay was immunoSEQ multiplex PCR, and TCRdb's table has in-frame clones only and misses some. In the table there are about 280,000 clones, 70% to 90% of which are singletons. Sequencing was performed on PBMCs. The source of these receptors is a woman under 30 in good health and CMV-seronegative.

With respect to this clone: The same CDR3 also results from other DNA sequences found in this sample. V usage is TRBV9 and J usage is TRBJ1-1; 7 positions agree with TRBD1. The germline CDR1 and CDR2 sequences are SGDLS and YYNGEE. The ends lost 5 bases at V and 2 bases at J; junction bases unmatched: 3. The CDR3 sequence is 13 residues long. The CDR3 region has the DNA TGTGCCAGCAGTAGACAGGGAAACACTGAAGCTTTCTTT. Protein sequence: CASSRQGNTEAFF.

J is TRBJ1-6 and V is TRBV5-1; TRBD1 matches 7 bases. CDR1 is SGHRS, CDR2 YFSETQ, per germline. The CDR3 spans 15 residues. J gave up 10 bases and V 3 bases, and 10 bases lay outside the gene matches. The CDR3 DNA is TGCGCCAGCAGCTCTTACACCACAGGGGCCTCACCCCTCCACTTT. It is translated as CASSSYTTGASPLHF.

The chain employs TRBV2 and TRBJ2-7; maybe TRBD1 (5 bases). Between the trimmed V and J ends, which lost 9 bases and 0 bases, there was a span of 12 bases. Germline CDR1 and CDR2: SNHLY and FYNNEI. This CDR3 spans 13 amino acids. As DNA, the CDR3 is TGTGCCAGTCACTCGACAGCCTCCTACGAGCAGTACTTC. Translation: CASHSTASYEQYF. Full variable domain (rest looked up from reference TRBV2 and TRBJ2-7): EPEVTQTPSHQVTQMGQEVILRCVPISNHLYFYWYRQILGQKVEFLVSFYNNEISEKSEIFDDQFSVERPDGSNFTLKIRSTKLEDSAMYFCASHSTASYEQYFGPGTRLTVT.

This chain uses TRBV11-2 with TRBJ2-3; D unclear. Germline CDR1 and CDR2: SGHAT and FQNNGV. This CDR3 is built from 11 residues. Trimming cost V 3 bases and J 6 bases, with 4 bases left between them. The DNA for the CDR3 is TGTGCCAGCAGCTTCGGGGATACGCAGTATTTT. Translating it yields CASSFGDTQYF.

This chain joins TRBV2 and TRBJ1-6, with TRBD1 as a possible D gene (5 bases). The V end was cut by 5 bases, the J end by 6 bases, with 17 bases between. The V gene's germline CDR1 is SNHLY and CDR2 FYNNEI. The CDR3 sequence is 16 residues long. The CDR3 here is CASSRGTAGSNSPLHF. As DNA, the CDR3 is TGTGCCAGCAGTCGCGGGACCGCCGGCTCTAATTCACCCCTCCACTTT.

CDR3 residues: CASSLTVQETQYF. In DNA, the CDR3 is TGTGCCAGCAGCTTAACTGTACAAGAGACCCAGTACTTC. The chain couples TRBV11-3 to TRBJ2-5; no definite D call. The germline V and J ends were trimmed by 2 bases and 2 bases, with 6 bases remaining between them. Per germline, CDR1 SGHNT and CDR2 YENEEA. This CDR3 has 13 amino acids.

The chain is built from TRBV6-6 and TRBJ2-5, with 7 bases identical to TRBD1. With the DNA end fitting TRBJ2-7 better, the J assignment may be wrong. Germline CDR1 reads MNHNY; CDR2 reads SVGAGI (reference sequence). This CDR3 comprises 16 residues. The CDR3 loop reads CASSYGSGQTIYEQYF. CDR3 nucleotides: TGTGCCAGCAGTTACGGGTCGGGACAGACTATCTACGAGCAGTACTTC.

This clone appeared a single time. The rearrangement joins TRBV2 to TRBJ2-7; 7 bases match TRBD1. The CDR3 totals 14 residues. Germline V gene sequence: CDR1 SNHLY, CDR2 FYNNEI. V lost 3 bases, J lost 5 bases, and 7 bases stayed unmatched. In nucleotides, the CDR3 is TGTGCCAGCAGTGAGGGCAGGGGGTCCGACGAGCAGTACTTC. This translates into CASSEGRGSDEQYF.

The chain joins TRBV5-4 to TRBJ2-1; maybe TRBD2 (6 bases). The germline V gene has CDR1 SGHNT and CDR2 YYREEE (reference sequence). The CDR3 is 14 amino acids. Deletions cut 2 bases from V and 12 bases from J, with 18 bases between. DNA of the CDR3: TGTGCCAGCAGCTTCGAAACTAGCCATGCCCGGCAGTTCTTC. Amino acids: CASSFETSHARQFF.

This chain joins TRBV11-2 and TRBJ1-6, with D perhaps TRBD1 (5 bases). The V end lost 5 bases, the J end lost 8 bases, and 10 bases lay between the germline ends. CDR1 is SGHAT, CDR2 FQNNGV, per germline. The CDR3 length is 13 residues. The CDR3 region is CASSPGGDSPLHF. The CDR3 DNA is TGTGCCAGCAGCCCGGGAGGGGATTCACCCCTCCACTTT.

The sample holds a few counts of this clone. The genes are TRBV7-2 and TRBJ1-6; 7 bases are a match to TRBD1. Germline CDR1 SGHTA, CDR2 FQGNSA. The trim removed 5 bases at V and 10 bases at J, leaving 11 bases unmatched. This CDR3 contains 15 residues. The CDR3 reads CASSPPTGFQSPLHF. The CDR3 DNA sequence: TGTGCCAGCAGCCCGCCGACAGGGTTTCAATCACCCCTCCACTTT.

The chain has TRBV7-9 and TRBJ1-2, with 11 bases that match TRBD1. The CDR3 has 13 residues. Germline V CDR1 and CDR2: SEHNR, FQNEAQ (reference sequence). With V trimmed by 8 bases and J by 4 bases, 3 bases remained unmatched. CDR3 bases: TGTGCCAGCGGGGACAGGGGGGCCTATGGCTACACCTTC. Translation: CASGDRGAYGYTF.

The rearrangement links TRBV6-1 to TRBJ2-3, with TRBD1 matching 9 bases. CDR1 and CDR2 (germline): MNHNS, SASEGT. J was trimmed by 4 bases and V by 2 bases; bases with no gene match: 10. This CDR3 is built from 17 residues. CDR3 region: CASSENLRTGAPDTQYF. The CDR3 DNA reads TGTGCCAGCAGTGAAAACTTGCGGACAGGGGCGCCAGATACGCAGTATTTT.

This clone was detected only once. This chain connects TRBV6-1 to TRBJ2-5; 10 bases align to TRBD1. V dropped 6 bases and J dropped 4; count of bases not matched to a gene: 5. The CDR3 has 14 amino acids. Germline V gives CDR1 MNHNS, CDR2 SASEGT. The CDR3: CASSLDRGTETQYF. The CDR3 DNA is TGTGCCAGCAGCCTGGACAGGGGGACAGAGACCCAGTACTTC.

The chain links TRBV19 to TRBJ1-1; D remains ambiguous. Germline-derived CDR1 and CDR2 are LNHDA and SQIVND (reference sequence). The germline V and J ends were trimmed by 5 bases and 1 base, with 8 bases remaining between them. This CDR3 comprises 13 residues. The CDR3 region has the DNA TGTGCCAGTAGTCGTCAGTCGAACACTGAAGCTTTCTTT. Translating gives CASSRQSNTEAFF.

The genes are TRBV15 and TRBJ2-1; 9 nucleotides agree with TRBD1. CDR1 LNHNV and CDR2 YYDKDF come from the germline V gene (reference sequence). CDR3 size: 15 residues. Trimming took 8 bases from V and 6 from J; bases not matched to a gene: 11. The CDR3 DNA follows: TGTGCCACCGCACCGGGGGGACAGGGAGGCAATGAGCAGTTCTTC. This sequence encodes CATAPGGQGGNEQFF.